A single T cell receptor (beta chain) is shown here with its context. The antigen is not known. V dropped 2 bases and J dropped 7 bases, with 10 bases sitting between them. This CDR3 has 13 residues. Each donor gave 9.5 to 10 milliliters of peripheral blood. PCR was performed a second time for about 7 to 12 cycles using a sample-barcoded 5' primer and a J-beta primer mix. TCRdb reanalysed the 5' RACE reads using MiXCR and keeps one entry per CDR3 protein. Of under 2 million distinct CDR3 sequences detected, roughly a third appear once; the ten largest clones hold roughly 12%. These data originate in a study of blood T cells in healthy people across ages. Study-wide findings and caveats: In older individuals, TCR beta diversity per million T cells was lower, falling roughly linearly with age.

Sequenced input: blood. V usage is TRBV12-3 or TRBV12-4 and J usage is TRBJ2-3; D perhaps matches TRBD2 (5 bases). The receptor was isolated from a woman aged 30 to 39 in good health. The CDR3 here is CASSLLRGYTQYF. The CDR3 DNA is TGTGCCAGCAGTTTACTTCGGGGTTATACGCAGTATTTT.